This entry is about one T cell receptor beta chain. Antigen unknown. TCRdb's copy holds only in-frame clones and misses some; the assay was immunoSEQ multiplex PCR. The sample lists approximately 45,000 clones, about 90% occurring once. The data derive from a study of OX40 agonist ivuxolimab in advanced cancers. Study-level information: The dose-escalation cohort had hepatocellular carcinoma, melanoma, renal cell or head and neck cancer. The study, taken as a whole, reports: By week 6 at 0.1 to 3.0 mg/kg, blood CD4+ and CD8+ T cells had expanded clonally.

CDR3 size: 15 residues. J was trimmed by 6 bases and V by 1 base; bases with no gene match: 2. Looked up from germline, CDR1 is SGHRS and CDR2 is YFSETQ. The sequence came from an adult with an advanced solid tumor such as melanoma, head and neck, liver or kidney cancer. The genes are TRBV5-1 and TRBJ2-1, with 12 bases lining up with TRBD2. The material was CD4+ or CD8+ T cells sorted from blood, obtained in a trial of the OX40 agonist ivuxolimab. CDR3 bases: TGCGCCAGCAGCTTGTCTAGCGGGAGGGCCAATGAGCAGTTCTTC. Translating it yields CASSLSSGRANEQFF. Variable domain in full (rest from reference TRBV5-1 and TRBJ2-1): KAGVTQTPRYLIKTRGQQVTLSCSPISGHRSVSWYQQTPGQGLQFLFEYFSETQRNKGNFPGRFSGRQFSNSRSEMNVSTLELGDSALYLCASSLSSGRANEQFFGPGTRLTVL.